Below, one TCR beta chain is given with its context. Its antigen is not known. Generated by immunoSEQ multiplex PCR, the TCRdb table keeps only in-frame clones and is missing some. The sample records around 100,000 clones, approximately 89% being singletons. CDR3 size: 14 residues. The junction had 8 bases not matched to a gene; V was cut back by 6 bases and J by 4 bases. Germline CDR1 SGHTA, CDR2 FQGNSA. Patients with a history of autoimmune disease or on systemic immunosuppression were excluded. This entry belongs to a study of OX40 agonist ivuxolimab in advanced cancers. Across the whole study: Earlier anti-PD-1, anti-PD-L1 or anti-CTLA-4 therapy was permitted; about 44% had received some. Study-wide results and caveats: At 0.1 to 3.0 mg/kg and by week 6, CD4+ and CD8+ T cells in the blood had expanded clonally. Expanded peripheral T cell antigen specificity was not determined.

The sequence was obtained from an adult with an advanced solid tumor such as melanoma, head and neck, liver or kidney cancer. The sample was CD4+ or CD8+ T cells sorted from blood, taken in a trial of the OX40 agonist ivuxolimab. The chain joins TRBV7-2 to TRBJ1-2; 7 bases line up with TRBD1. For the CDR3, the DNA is TGTGCCAGCAGGCCCCAGGGGGGGGCCTATGGCTACACCTTC. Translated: CASRPQGGAYGYTF.